This TCR beta chain was identified during a study of T cell changes during pregnancy in multiple sclerosis. Germline CDR1 is SGHVS and CDR2 is FNYEAQ. Trimming stripped 5 bases from V and 0 bases from J, with 29 bases between. The CDR3 covers 21 residues. Assay: immunoSEQ multiplex PCR; the TCRdb copy retains only in-frame clones and omits some. The sample contains approximately 41,000 clones, around 90% of which appear only once. The sequenced material came from PBMCs (not recorded whether the cells were cultured). The source is a female donor with multiple sclerosis, enrolled in a pregnancy study. This chain uses TRBV7-6 with TRBJ1-5; maybe TRBD1 (5 bases). The CDR3 spells CASSPPSLIFVRGPSNQPQHF. The CDR3 coding sequence is TGTGCCAGCAGCCCACCGTCGCTGATATTTGTTAGGGGTCCTAGCAATCAGCCCCAGCATTTT.